Listed below are T cell receptor beta chains from one sample, sequenced in a study of cytomegalovirus exposure and HLA in healthy donors. The method was immunoSEQ multiplex PCR; TCRdb's version includes in-frame clones alone and lacks a portion of them. Of more than 110,000 clones in the sample, 65% to 80% were seen once. The sequenced sample was PBMCs. The receptors originated from a woman aged 25-40 years in good health and CMV-seronegative. The CDR3 runs from the conserved cysteine through the conserved F or W. A clone size is listed for some rows: how often the clone was seen (once, few, many), or a class if it is expanded.

j_gene,v_gene,abundance,CDR3aa
TRBJ1-5,TRBV28,.,CASSAPGGAKDQPQHF
TRBJ1-5,TRBV7-6,.,CASSSTENQPQHF
TRBJ2-7,TRBV9,.,CASSPNNRLTGEEQYF
TRBJ1-6,TRBV19,.,CASSAQQGTALHF
TRBJ2-7,TRBV2,.,CASSEQAGEFYEQYF
TRBJ1-5,TRBV19,.,CASSIQGDQPQHF
TRBJ1-6,TRBV7-9,.,CSSSLALGQGYSPLHF
TRBJ2-5,TRBV5-1,.,CASRQGGTGEEETQYF
TRBJ2-2,TRBV18,.,CASSLSTARGTTGELFF
TRBJ1-1,TRBV11-1,once,CASSPRDRMNTEAFF
TRBJ2-1,TRBV10-1,.,CASSDGGGGYNEQFF
TRBJ1-2,TRBV6-1,once,CASSEPDRGRDGYTF
TRBJ1-1,TRBV6-1,few,CASNSSEAFF
TRBJ1-6,TRBV2,.,CASSEMGGLYNSPLHF
TRBJ2-5,TRBV29-1,.,CSVYRSGETQYF
TRBJ2-4,TRBV7-9,.,CASSPPRTGETWGKNIQYF
TRBJ1-1,TRBV30,.,CAWSRLNTEAFF
TRBJ2-3,TRBV7-2,.,CASSTQSGPELLTQYF